Following are 21 T cell receptor beta chains from one sample sequenced in a study of CD8+ T cells in alopecia areata. As the sequencing template, cDNA was produced by extracting RNA and reverse transcribing it. Assay used: immunoSEQ multiplex PCR; TCRdb lists only in-frame clones, some missing. The sample has about 42,000 clones; approximately 65% are singletons. Treatment of the sample: oral pan-JAK inhibitor, 5-10 mg twice daily. The input for sequencing was CD8+ T cells sorted from blood, taken at week 4, from a patient treated with tofacitinib. The receptors shown here come from a human donor with alopecia areata.

This clone was seen once. The gene calls are TRBV30 and TRBJ2-7, with 7 bases that match TRBD1. Germline values: CDR1 GTSNPN, CDR2 SVGIG (reference sequence). The CDR3 covers 12 residues. CDR3 region: CAGAGGPGGQYF. The CDR3 nucleotides read TGTGCGGGCGCAGGGGGTCCAGGCGGGCAGTACTTC.

This chain joins TRBV5-6 and TRBJ2-3; D is uncertain. The CDR3 contains 16 residues. V dropped 6 bases and J dropped 3 bases, with 20 bases sitting between them. The germline gives CDR1 SGHDT, CDR2 YYEEEE. CDR3 loop: CASTRLSGEATDTQYF. Written as DNA, the CDR3 is TGTGCCAGCACCCGTTTGAGTGGTGAAGCAACAGATACGCAGTATTTT.

The CDR3 is CASSLSWTDDTF. Written as DNA, the CDR3 is TGTGCCAGCAGCTTATCCTGGACGGACGACACCTTC. This chain connects TRBV5-6 to TRBJ1-2, with unresolved D. Germline assignment: CDR1 SGHDT and CDR2 YYEEEE. Between the trimmed V and J ends, which lost 2 bases and 12 bases, there was a span of 14 bases. The CDR3 has 12 amino acids.

This clone showed up just a few times. The chain employs TRBV30 and TRBJ2-3; 9 nucleotides line up with TRBD2. V dropped 4 bases and J dropped 6; count of bases not matched to a gene: 8. CDR3 size: 14 residues. Germline V gene lookup returns CDR1 GTSNPN and CDR2 SVGIG (reference sequence). The CDR3 coding sequence is TGTGCCTGGATGAGGGCTAGCGGGGAGGATACGCAGTATTTT. This sequence encodes CAWMRASGEDTQYF.

The chain has TRBV29-1 and TRBJ2-7, with 7 nucleotides matching TRBD1. V shed 6 bases and J 3 bases; nucleotides not matched to a gene: 8. Germline assignment: CDR1 SQVTM and CDR2 ANQGSEA. The CDR3 consists of 13 residues. CDR3: CSVRDSMIYEQYF. In DNA form, the CDR3 reads TGCAGCGTAAGGGACAGTATGATCTACGAGCAGTACTTC.

This clone came up a few times. This sequence joins TRBV29-1 and TRBJ2-7; 8 bases line up with TRBD1. Germline trimming cut 5 bases from V and 1 base from J; bases unmatched to any gene: 4. The CDR3 covers 13 residues. Germline V gene data show CDR1 as SQVTM and CDR2 as ANQGSEA. CDR3 sequence (DNA): TGCAGCGTTCTGGACAGGGAATCCTACGAGCAGTACTTC. Amino acids: CSVLDRESYEQYF.

V and J are TRBV27 and TRBJ2-2; no firm D call. The CDR3 runs 15 residues. Germline-derived CDR1 and CDR2 are MNHEY and SMNVEV (reference sequence). Trimming cost V 0 bases and J 1 base, with 6 bases left between them. CDR3 sequence: CASSLSPGNTGELFF. DNA of the CDR3: TGTGCCAGCAGTTTATCGCCGGGGAACACCGGGGAGCTGTTTTTT.

This rearrangement joins TRBV2 to TRBJ2-5; D remains unclear. TRBJ2-7 explains the end of the DNA better; the J call may be wrong. Germline lookup yields CDR1 SNHLY and CDR2 FYNNEI. The CDR3 runs 14 residues. The CDR3 coding sequence is TGTGCCAGCAGTGAGGAAGGCCTTTCCTACGAGCAGTACTTC. This sequence encodes CASSEEGLSYEQYF.

This chain joins TRBV4-1 and TRBJ2-7; TRBD1 matches at 7 bases. CDR1 MGHRA and CDR2 YSYEKL come from the germline V gene. J lost 2 bases, V lost 0 bases, and 4 bases had no gene match. This CDR3 comprises 15 residues. The CDR3 here is CASSQDLQGPYEQYF. The CDR3 bases are TGCGCCAGCAGCCAAGATCTACAGGGGCCCTACGAGCAGTACTTC.

This chain links TRBV5-6 with TRBJ1-5; a weak D match, TRBD1 (5 bases). Germline V gene data show CDR1 as SGHDT and CDR2 as YYEEEE. Trimming left V 0 bases short and J 4 bases short, with 8 bases between. The CDR3 consists of 14 residues. In nucleotides, the CDR3 is TGTGCCAGCAGCTTGGGACAGTCGAATCAGCCCCAGCATTTT. The encoded protein is CASSLGQSNQPQHF.

The V call is TRBV29-1, the J call TRBJ1-2; D not resolved. CDR3 size: 13 residues. Trimming shortened V by 4 bases and J by 1 base, and 10 bases separated the two germline ends. Germline V gene data show CDR1 as SQVTM and CDR2 as ANQGSEA. The CDR3 reads CSVVVDDNYGYTF. The CDR3 region has the DNA TGCAGCGTTGTCGTGGATGATAACTATGGCTACACCTTC.

This chain uses TRBV4-3 with TRBJ2-7; TRBD2 is a possible D gene (5 bases). CDR1 is LGHNA and CDR2 is YSLEER in the germline V gene. The V and J ends lost 0 bases and 4 bases respectively, with 13 bases between them. The CDR3 is 15 residues long. The CDR3 region is CASSQDRGFMYEQYF. The CDR3 DNA reads as TGCGCCAGCAGCCAAGACCGCGGGTTTATGTACGAGCAGTACTTC.

This clone was seen only once. V is TRBV7-2 and J is TRBJ2-7; tentatively, D is TRBD2 (5 bases). V lost 5 bases to trimming and J lost 4 bases, with 12 bases between them. The CDR3 spans 13 residues. Germline loops: CDR1 SGHTA, CDR2 FQGNSA. The CDR3 region is CASSPGIGYEQYF. The CDR3 nucleotides read TGTGCCAGCAGCCCGGGAATTGGGTACGAGCAGTACTTC.

The chain carries TRBV27 and TRBJ1-2; a possible D gene is TRBD1 (5 bases). V lost 5 bases and J lost 3, with 7 bases in between. The CDR3 totals 12 residues. Germline lookup yields CDR1 MNHEY and CDR2 SMNVEV (reference sequence). The CDR3 coding sequence is TGTGCCAGCAGTGGGGGGGACTATGGCTACACCTTC. Amino acid sequence: CASSGGDYGYTF.

J is TRBJ1-2 and V is TRBV7-9; 12 bases align to TRBD1. Germline-derived CDR1 and CDR2 are SEHNR and FQNEAQ (reference sequence). The V gene end was trimmed by 0 bases and the J gene end by 3 bases; junction bases not matched to a gene: 2. This CDR3 contains 16 residues. CDR3 protein: CASSLAGDRGHYGYTF. For the CDR3, the DNA is TGTGCCAGCAGCTTAGCGGGGGACAGGGGGCACTATGGCTACACCTTC. Filled out from reference TRBV7-9 and TRBJ1-2, the complete variable domain reads DTGVSQNPRHKITKRGQNVTFRCDPISEHNRLYWYRQTLGQGPEFLTYFQNEAQLEKSRLLSDRFSAERPKGSFSTLEIQRTEQGDSAMYLCASSLAGDRGHYGYTFGSGTRLTVV.

The V and J genes are TRBV15 and TRBJ2-3, with D perhaps matching TRBD1 (5 bases). Deletions cut 3 bases from V and 6 bases from J, with 10 bases between. Germline values: CDR1 LNHNV, CDR2 YYDKDF (reference sequence). The CDR3 consists of 13 residues. The CDR3 protein is CATSRKTVDTQYF. CDR3 sequence (DNA): TGTGCCACCAGCAGGAAGACAGTCGATACGCAGTATTTT.

This clone was seen more than once but under ten times. This chain connects TRBV9 to TRBJ1-5; D possibly corresponds to TRBD1 (6 bases). The CDR3 is made up of 14 amino acids. Trimming removed 3 bases from V and 7 bases from J, with 14 bases in between. Germline-derived CDR1 and CDR2 are SGDLS and YYNGEE. The CDR3 bases are TGTGCCAGCAGCGCCTCAGGGGTCCAACAGCCCCAGCATTTT. It translates to CASSASGVQQPQHF.

This clone was observed a single time. The rearrangement links TRBV6-5 to TRBJ1-1; D is uncertain. Germline-derived CDR1 and CDR2 are MNHEY and SVGAGI. The V end was cut by 2 bases, the J end by 7 bases, with 17 bases between. This CDR3 region has 15 residues. As DNA, the CDR3 is TGTGCCAGCAGTTACGGGAGGGTCGGATTAAATGAAGCTTTCTTT. This sequence encodes CASSYGRVGLNEAFF.

The V call is TRBV29-1, the J call TRBJ1-1, with 12 bases aligning to TRBD1. Germline lookup yields CDR1 SQVTM and CDR2 ANQGSEA. CDR3 length equals 14 residues. With V trimmed by 7 bases and J by 7 bases, 10 bases remained unmatched. The CDR3 here is CSAETGTGGSEAFF. The CDR3 DNA reads as TGCAGCGCGGAAACCGGGACAGGGGGCAGTGAAGCTTTCTTT. The full variable domain, in which reference TRBV29-1 and TRBJ1-1 provide the parts outside the CDR3, is SAVISQKPSRDICQRGTSLTIQCQVDSQVTMMFWYRQQPGQSLTLIATANQGSEATYESGFVIDKFPISRPNLTFSTLTVSNMSPEDSSIYLCSAETGTGGSEAFFGQGTRLTVV.

The genes are TRBV29-1 and TRBJ1-4; D remains unclear. Germline-derived CDR1 and CDR2 are SQVTM and ANQGSEA. V lost 7 bases to trimming and J lost 5 bases, with 14 bases between them. The CDR3 is made up of 13 amino acids. In DNA, the CDR3 is TGCAGCGCACCGGGCCCGCCAAATGAAAAACTGTTTTTT. It is translated as CSAPGPPNEKLFF.

The gene calls are TRBV4-1 and TRBJ2-1, with D perhaps being TRBD1 or TRBD2 (5 bases each). From germline, CDR1 is MGHRA and CDR2 YSYEKL. This CDR3 spans 12 amino acids. Trimming pared 3 bases from V and 10 bases from J, leaving 10 bases between. The CDR3 sequence is CASSQGVGEQFF. CDR3 nucleotides: TGCGCCAGCAGCCAGGGGGTGGGGGAGCAGTTCTTC.